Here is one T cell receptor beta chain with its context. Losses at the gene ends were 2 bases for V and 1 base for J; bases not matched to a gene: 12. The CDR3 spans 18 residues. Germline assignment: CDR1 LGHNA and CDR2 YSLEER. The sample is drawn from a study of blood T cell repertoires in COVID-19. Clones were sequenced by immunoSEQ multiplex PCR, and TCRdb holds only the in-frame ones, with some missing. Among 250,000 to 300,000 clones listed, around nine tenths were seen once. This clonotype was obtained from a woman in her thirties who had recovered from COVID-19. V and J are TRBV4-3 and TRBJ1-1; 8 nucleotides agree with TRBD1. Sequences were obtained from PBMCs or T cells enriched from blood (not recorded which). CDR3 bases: TGCGCCAGCAGCCAAACCGGGACAGGAGTTTGGACGAACACTGAAGCTTTCTTT. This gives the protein CASSQTGTGVWTNTEAFF.